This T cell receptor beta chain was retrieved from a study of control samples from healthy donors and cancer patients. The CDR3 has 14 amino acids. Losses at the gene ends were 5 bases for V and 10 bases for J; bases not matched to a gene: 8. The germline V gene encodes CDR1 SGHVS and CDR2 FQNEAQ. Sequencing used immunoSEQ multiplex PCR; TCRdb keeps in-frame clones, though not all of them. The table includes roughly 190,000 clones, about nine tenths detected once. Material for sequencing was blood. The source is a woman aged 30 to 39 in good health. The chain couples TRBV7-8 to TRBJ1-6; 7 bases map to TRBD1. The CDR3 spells CASSPRQGGSPLHF. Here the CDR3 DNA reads TGTGCCAGCAGCCCCCGACAGGGAGGCTCACCCCTCCACTTT.